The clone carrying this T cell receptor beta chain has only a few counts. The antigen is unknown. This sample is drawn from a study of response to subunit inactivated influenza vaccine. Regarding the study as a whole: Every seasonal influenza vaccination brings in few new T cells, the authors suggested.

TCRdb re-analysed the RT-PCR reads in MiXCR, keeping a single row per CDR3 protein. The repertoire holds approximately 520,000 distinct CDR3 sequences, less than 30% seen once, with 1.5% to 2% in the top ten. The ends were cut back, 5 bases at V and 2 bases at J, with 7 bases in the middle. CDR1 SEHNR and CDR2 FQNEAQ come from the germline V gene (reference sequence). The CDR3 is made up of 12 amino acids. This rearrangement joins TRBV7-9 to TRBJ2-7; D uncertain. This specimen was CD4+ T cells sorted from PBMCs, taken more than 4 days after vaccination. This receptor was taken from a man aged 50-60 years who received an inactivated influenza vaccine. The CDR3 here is CASSPTTYEQYF. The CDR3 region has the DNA TGTGCCAGCAGCCCTACGACCTACGAGCAGTACTTC.